This TCR beta chain was recovered during a study of T cells in localized non-small cell lung cancer. Measured with immunoSEQ multiplex PCR; TCRdb has only the in-frame clones, and not every one. The sample holds around 50,000 clones, about nine tenths seen once. This CDR3 comprises 15 residues. Germline V gene data show CDR1 as ENHRY and CDR2 as SYGVKD. Deletions cut 1 base from V and 2 bases from J, with 12 bases between. The chain joins TRBV10-3 to TRBJ2-7; D gene ambiguous. The TCR originated in a male donor older than 55 with stage III squamous cell lung carcinoma. The material was peripheral blood, obtained before any cancer treatment. DNA of the CDR3: TGTGCCATCAGTGAGTACGGTGGCAGTACCTACGAGCAGTACTTC. It yields the protein CAISEYGGSTYEQYF.